A selection of T cell receptor beta chains follows, all from one sample in a study of cytomegalovirus exposure and HLA in healthy donors. The data were produced by immunoSEQ multiplex PCR, yet TCRdb's version contains in-frame clones alone and is incomplete. The sample yields 200,000 or so clones, about 80% seen once. Sequencing was carried out using PBMCs. These receptor sequences come from a man aged 18 to 30 in good health and CMV-seronegative. Both conserved end residues are part of each CDR3. A D gene is named only where the DNA matches it firmly. Clone size is shown for a subset of rows, as once, few, many or a class of expanded clone.

V gene: TRBV7-9
D gene: TRBD1
J gene: TRBJ2-7
clone size: few
CDR3 protein: CSSSQYPFDRGLSEQYF
CDR3 DNA: TGTTCCAGCAGCCAGTACCCATTTGACAGGGGGCTCTCCGAGCAGTACTTC

V gene: TRBV29-1
D gene: TRBD1
J gene: TRBJ2-7
clone size: .
CDR3 protein: CSVGGDRALEQYF
CDR3 DNA: TGCAGCGTTGGGGGGGACAGGGCGCTCGAGCAGTACTTC

V gene: TRBV7-9
D gene: .
J gene: TRBJ2-7
clone size: few
CDR3 protein: CASSSITGTPYEQYF
CDR3 DNA: TGTGCCAGCAGCTCAATTACAGGAACCCCCTACGAGCAGTACTTC

V gene: TRBV30
D gene: .
J gene: TRBJ2-7
clone size: .
CDR3 protein: CAWSVGGDVDEQYF
CDR3 DNA: TGTGCCTGGAGTGTAGGGGGGGATGTGGACGAGCAGTACTTC

V gene: TRBV9
D gene: .
J gene: TRBJ2-7
clone size: .
CDR3 protein: CASSDRLAYEQYF
CDR3 DNA: TGTGCCAGCAGCGATCGACTAGCCTACGAGCAGTACTTC

V gene: TRBV5-1
D gene: .
J gene: TRBJ2-3
clone size: .
CDR3 protein: CASSLAAGLGDTQYF
CDR3 DNA: TGCGCCAGCAGCTTGGCAGCGGGTCTGGGAGATACGCAGTATTTT

V gene: TRBV5-1
D gene: TRBD2
J gene: TRBJ2-5
clone size: .
CDR3 protein: CASSLGAGGETQYF
CDR3 DNA: TGCGCCAGCAGCTTGGGGGCGGGAGGCGAGACCCAGTACTTC

V gene: TRBV5-4
D gene: TRBD2
J gene: TRBJ2-7
clone size: .
CDR3 protein: CASSLAGGRGSEQYF
CDR3 DNA: TGTGCCAGCAGCTTGGCGGGGGGGAGGGGCTCCGAGCAGTACTTC

V gene: TRBV4-2
D gene: .
J gene: TRBJ1-2
clone size: .
CDR3 protein: CASSQRGGDGYTF
CDR3 DNA: TGTGCCAGCAGCCAACGGGGGGGGGATGGCTACACCTTC

V gene: TRBV5-5
D gene: TRBD2
J gene: TRBJ2-3
clone size: .
CDR3 protein: CASSSPKRGVSTDTQYF
CDR3 DNA: TGTGCCAGCAGCTCCCCCAAGCGGGGGGTTAGCACAGATACGCAGTATTTT

V gene: TRBV4-1
D gene: .
J gene: TRBJ1-1
clone size: .
CDR3 protein: CASTGKGMNTEAFF
CDR3 DNA: TGCGCCAGCACAGGAAAAGGTATGAACACTGAAGCTTTCTTT

V gene: TRBV13
D gene: TRBD1
J gene: TRBJ1-2
clone size: .
CDR3 protein: CASSTGQGPRYTF
CDR3 DNA: TGTGCCAGCAGCACGGGACAGGGGCCCCGCTACACCTTC

V gene: TRBV30
D gene: TRBD2
J gene: TRBJ2-7
clone size: .
CDR3 protein: CAATQGTSATYEQYF
CDR3 DNA: TGTGCCGCGACGCAAGGGACTAGCGCGACCTACGAGCAGTACTTC

V gene: TRBV4-2
D gene: TRBD2
J gene: TRBJ2-3
clone size: .
CDR3 protein: CASSQEPYGEGTQYF
CDR3 DNA: TGTGCCAGCAGCCAAGAGCCATATGGGGAGGGGACGCAGTATTTT

V gene: TRBV27
D gene: .
J gene: TRBJ1-2
clone size: .
CDR3 protein: CASKEGQHYGYTF
CDR3 DNA: TGTGCCAGCAAGGAGGGTCAGCACTATGGCTACACCTTC

V gene: TRBV15
D gene: TRBD2
J gene: TRBJ2-5
clone size: .
CDR3 protein: CATSRDGTRVLETQYF
CDR3 DNA: TGTGCCACCAGCAGAGATGGGACTAGGGTACTGGAGACCCAGTACTTC

V gene: TRBV30
D gene: TRBD2
J gene: TRBJ2-3
clone size: .
CDR3 protein: CAWSPGLAGGPDTQYF
CDR3 DNA: TGTGCCTGGAGTCCCGGACTAGCGGGAGGGCCAGATACGCAGTATTTT

V gene: TRBV5-4
D gene: TRBD1
J gene: TRBJ2-7
clone size: .
CDR3 protein: CAGHRTGGEWISYEQYF
CDR3 DNA: TGTGCCGGGCACAGGACAGGGGGCGAATGGATTTCCTACGAGCAGTACTTC

V gene: TRBV6-5
D gene: TRBD1
J gene: TRBJ1-5
clone size: .
CDR3 protein: CASSLGQGSQPQHF
CDR3 DNA: TGTGCCAGCAGTTTGGGACAGGGGAGTCAGCCCCAGCATTTT

V gene: TRBV6-1
D gene: TRBD1
J gene: TRBJ2-7
clone size: few
CDR3 protein: CASNLRTGGNEQYF
CDR3 DNA: TGTGCCAGCAATCTTAGGACAGGGGGGAACGAGCAGTACTTC

V gene: TRBV2
D gene: TRBD1
J gene: TRBJ2-7
clone size: .
CDR3 protein: CASSGTGSYEQYF
CDR3 DNA: TGTGCCAGCAGTGGGACAGGCTCCTACGAGCAGTACTTC

V gene: TRBV29-1
D gene: .
J gene: TRBJ2-3
clone size: .
CDR3 protein: CSVSIGTQYF
CDR3 DNA: TGCAGCGTTTCTATTGGTACGCAGTATTTT

V gene: TRBV4-2
D gene: .
J gene: TRBJ2-2
clone size: .
CDR3 protein: CASSHHWAGNTGELFF
CDR3 DNA: TGTGCCAGCAGCCACCACTGGGCGGGGAACACCGGGGAGCTGTTTTTT

V gene: TRBV5-6
D gene: TRBD2
J gene: TRBJ2-3
clone size: once
CDR3 protein: CASTVSGIQDTQYF
CDR3 DNA: TGTGCCAGCACCGTTAGCGGGATTCAAGATACGCAGTATTTT

V gene: TRBV5-1
D gene: TRBD1
J gene: TRBJ2-7
clone size: .
CDR3 protein: CASSFSGTGTYEQYF
CDR3 DNA: TGCGCCAGCAGCTTCTCCGGGACAGGGACCTACGAGCAGTACTTC

V gene: TRBV6-1
D gene: .
J gene: TRBJ2-7
clone size: .
CDR3 protein: CASSSDSIYEQYF
CDR3 DNA: TGTGCCAGCAGTTCAGACAGTATCTACGAGCAGTACTTC

V gene: TRBV2
D gene: .
J gene: TRBJ1-6
clone size: .
CDR3 protein: CASSDTRTDGNSPLHF
CDR3 DNA: TGTGCCAGCAGTGATACCCGGACAGACGGCAATTCACCCCTCCACTTT

V gene: TRBV6-5
D gene: .
J gene: TRBJ2-1
clone size: .
CDR3 protein: CASSIVIGSEQFF
CDR3 DNA: TGTGCCAGCAGCATTGTGATAGGGAGTGAGCAGTTCTTC

V gene: TRBV7-3
D gene: TRBD1
J gene: TRBJ2-7
clone size: few
CDR3 protein: CASSLRGQRFYEQYF
CDR3 DNA: TGTGCCAGCAGCTTACGGGGACAGAGATTCTACGAGCAGTACTTC

V gene: TRBV6-6
D gene: TRBD1
J gene: TRBJ2-7
clone size: .
CDR3 protein: CASSYPGQGDPYEQYF
CDR3 DNA: TGTGCCAGCAGTTACCCGGGACAGGGAGACCCCTACGAGCAGTACTTC

V gene: TRBV5-6
D gene: TRBD2
J gene: TRBJ2-2
clone size: .
CDR3 protein: CASSRGSSNTGELFF
CDR3 DNA: TGTGCCAGCTCGCGCGGGAGCTCGAACACCGGGGAGCTGTTTTTT

V gene: TRBV27
D gene: .
J gene: TRBJ1-2
clone size: .
CDR3 protein: CASSLDIGGGDGYTF
CDR3 DNA: TGTGCCAGCAGTTTGGATATCGGGGGAGGAGATGGCTACACCTTC

V gene: TRBV19
D gene: .
J gene: TRBJ1-5
clone size: .
CDR3 protein: CASRSRTRGEAQHF
CDR3 DNA: TGTGCCAGTAGGTCGAGGACCCGGGGAGAAGCCCAGCATTTT

V gene: TRBV18
D gene: TRBD2
J gene: TRBJ2-3
clone size: once
CDR3 protein: CASSPQLAGGPIDTQYF
CDR3 DNA: TGTGCCAGCTCACCGCAACTAGCGGGAGGGCCAATAGATACGCAGTATTTT

V gene: TRBV6-5
D gene: .
J gene: TRBJ1-1
clone size: .
CDR3 protein: CASSYRAGTEAFF
CDR3 DNA: TGTGCCAGCAGTTACAGGGCGGGGACGGAAGCTTTCTTT

V gene: TRBV28
D gene: TRBD1
J gene: TRBJ2-7
clone size: .
CDR3 protein: CASSSGTGPLHYYEQYF
CDR3 DNA: TGTGCCAGCAGTTCCGGGACAGGGCCACTACACTACTACGAGCAGTACTTC

V gene: TRBV13
D gene: .
J gene: TRBJ2-6
clone size: .
CDR3 protein: CASSLTAGANVLTF
CDR3 DNA: TGTGCCAGCAGCTTAACGGCTGGGGCCAACGTCCTGACTTTC

V gene: TRBV4-2
D gene: TRBD2
J gene: TRBJ2-3
clone size: .
CDR3 protein: CASSQDPGTSGLVGTDTQYF
CDR3 DNA: TGTGCCAGCAGCCAAGACCCCGGGACTAGCGGGTTAGTGGGCACAGATACGCAGTATTTT

V gene: TRBV5-1
D gene: .
J gene: TRBJ2-3
clone size: .
CDR3 protein: CASSLVRGGTDTQYF
CDR3 DNA: TGCGCCAGCAGCTTGGTCAGGGGGGGCACAGATACGCAGTATTTT

V gene: TRBV18
D gene: .
J gene: TRBJ1-1
clone size: few
CDR3 protein: CASSPSEQMNTEAFF
CDR3 DNA: TGTGCCAGCTCACCTTCGGAGCAGATGAACACTGAAGCTTTCTTT